These 26 T cell receptor beta chains came from one sample sequenced in a study of identical twins. TCRdb redid the calling of the 5' RACE reads with MiXCR, one entry per CDR3 protein. The sample contains approximately 210,000 distinct CDR3 sequences, 6.5% to 8% of which appear only once. The same sample was also used in a study of T cells expressing NK-cell markers.

The sample taken for sequencing was CD8+ T cells sorted from blood. The receptors come from a young woman in good health.

In its sample, this clonotype was seen a few times. This chain links TRBV20-1 with TRBJ1-5; no reliable D call. This CDR3 region has 15 residues. V was trimmed by 5 bases and J by 0 bases, leaving 14 bases between them. CDR1 is DFQATT and CDR2 is SNEGSKA in the germline V gene (reference sequence). The CDR3 DNA sequence: TGCAGTGCTCCCGTGTTAGGCCATAGCAATCAGCCCCAGCATTTT. This encodes CSAPVLGHSNQPQHF.

The chain carries TRBV27 and TRBJ2-3; the D gene is possibly TRBD2 (6 bases). Per the germline V gene, CDR1 is MNHEY and CDR2 is SMNVEV (reference sequence). Trimming pared 3 bases from V and 0 bases from J, leaving 10 bases between. The CDR3 covers 15 residues. The CDR3, as DNA: TGTGCCAGCAGTTTTTTGGGGACTAGCACAGATACGCAGTATTTT. Translation gives CASSFLGTSTDTQYF.

This clonotype was detected many times. The chain links TRBV27 to TRBJ2-7; either TRBD1 or TRBD2 may supply D (5 bases each). V was cut by 6 bases and J by 3 bases, with 15 bases left in between. Germline V lookup: CDR1 MNHEY, CDR2 SMNVEV (reference sequence). This CDR3 spans 14 amino acids. The CDR3 sequence: CASSLTGTDYEQYF. CDR3 nucleotide sequence: TGTGCCAGCAGCCTCACTGGGACGGACTACGAGCAGTACTTC.

This clonotype was recorded many times. This chain connects TRBV29-1 to TRBJ1-2; 7 positions agree with TRBD1. The CDR3 consists of 14 residues. V was pared by 6 bases and J by 3 bases, with 10 bases of the junction left unmatched. Germline CDR1 SQVTM, CDR2 ANQGSEA. The CDR3 region is CSVGWTGLYYGYTF. CDR3 bases: TGCAGCGTCGGATGGACAGGCCTGTACTATGGCTACACCTTC. The full variable domain, its missing parts supplied by reference TRBV29-1 and TRBJ1-2, is SAVISQKPSRDICQRGTSLTIQCQVDSQVTMMFWYRQQPGQSLTLIATANQGSEATYESGFVIDKFPISRPNLTFSTLTVSNMSPEDSSIYLCSVGWTGLYYGYTFGSGTRLTVV.

Only a few counts were recorded for this clonotype. The chain uses TRBV6-5 and TRBJ2-7, with TRBD1 matching over 7 bases. The CDR3 is made up of 19 amino acids. Germline assignment: CDR1 MNHEY and CDR2 SVGAGI. V shed 4 bases, J shed 0 bases, and the junction held 18 bases outside the gene matches. The CDR3 coding sequence is TGTGCCAGCAGTTCCCCCAGCTCTTCTACGGGACAGATCTCCTACGAGCAGTACTTC. It yields the protein CASSSPSSSTGQISYEQYF.

The chain has TRBV7-2 and TRBJ2-7; perhaps TRBD1 as D (6 bases). V lost 4 bases and J 5 bases, leaving 15 bases between the germline ends. The length of the CDR3 is 14 residues. The V gene's germline CDR1 is SGHTA and CDR2 FQGNSA. CDR3 region: CASSSITGFHEQYF. The CDR3 bases are TGTGCCAGCAGCTCTATTACAGGGTTTCACGAGCAGTACTTC.

This clonotype was detected a few times. The V gene is TRBV7-9, the J gene TRBJ2-7; D uncertain. Germline V CDR1 and CDR2: SEHNR, FQNEAQ (reference sequence). V was shortened by 8 bases and J by 5 bases, with 10 bases between the two germline ends. The CDR3 sequence is 11 residues long. Here the CDR3 DNA reads TGTGCCAGCTCCTACCTGGACGAGCAGTACTTC. Its protein product is CASSYLDEQYF.

The sample holds many counts of this clonotype. The V call is TRBV29-1, the J call TRBJ2-1; tentatively, D is TRBD1 or TRBD2 (5 bases each). Looked up from germline, CDR1 is SQVTM and CDR2 is ANQGSEA. CDR3 length: 15 amino acids. Trimming took 2 bases from V and 7 from J, leaving 18 bases between them. The CDR3 sequence: CSVEIIGTRGNEQFF. In nucleotides, the CDR3 is TGCAGCGTTGAAATTATAGGGACCAGAGGGAATGAGCAGTTCTTC.

In this sample, this clonotype turned up many times. This chain links TRBV7-9 with TRBJ2-2; D remains unclear. The germline V gene has CDR1 SEHNR and CDR2 FQNEAQ (reference sequence). V lost 1 base to trimming and J lost 7 bases, with 10 bases between them. The CDR3 extends over 14 amino acids. The CDR3 bases are TGTGCCAGCAGCTTAGGGTCGTACGGCGGGGAGCTGTTTTTT. Protein product: CASSLGSYGGELFF.

The chain couples TRBV11-2 to TRBJ2-1; TRBD1 might be the D (5 bases). The CDR3 spans 18 residues. V was clipped by 8 bases and J by 0 bases, with 23 bases between them. From germline, CDR1 is SGHAT and CDR2 FQNNGV. The CDR3 loop is CASWGSGLRVSSYNEQFF. Written as DNA, the CDR3 is TGTGCCAGCTGGGGTTCAGGGCTACGCGTTAGCTCCTACAATGAGCAGTTCTTC.

This clonotype was counted only a few times. The chain recombines TRBV3-1 with TRBJ2-7, with 10 bases aligning to TRBD2. CDR3 length equals 15 residues. Germline assignment: CDR1 LGHDT and CDR2 YNNKEL (reference sequence). V was clipped by 5 bases and J by 4 bases; unmatched bases: 8. The CDR3: CASSVVLAGVYEQYF. The CDR3 nucleotides are TGTGCCAGCAGCGTGGTTCTAGCGGGAGTTTACGAGCAGTACTTC.

The chain recombines TRBV30 with TRBJ1-1; D might be TRBD1 (6 bases). Germline CDR1 is GTSNPN and CDR2 is SVGIG (reference sequence). This CDR3 has 12 amino acids. V dropped 5 bases and J dropped 7 bases, with 14 bases sitting between them. CDR3 nucleotides: TGTGCCTGGCAGACAGGAGATCTTGAAGCTTTCTTT. Protein: CAWQTGDLEAFF. Based on the CDR3 plus reference TRBV30 and TRBJ1-1, the full variable domain is SQTIHQWPATLVQPVGSPLSLECTVEGTSNPNLYWYRQAAGRGLQLLFYSVGIGQISSEVPQNLSASRPQDRQFILSSKKLLLSDSGFYLCAWQTGDLEAFFGQGTRLTVV.

This clonotype came up many times. The chain combines TRBV29-1 with TRBJ1-5; maybe TRBD1 (5 bases). Germline V lookup: CDR1 SQVTM, CDR2 ANQGSEA. The length of the CDR3 is 12 residues. Trimming removed 6 bases from V and 3 bases from J, with 9 bases in between. DNA of the CDR3: TGCAGCGTGCGGGGGATCAATCAGCCCCAGCATTTT. Residues: CSVRGINQPQHF.

This clonotype was detected a few times. The chain employs TRBV6-2 or TRBV6-3 and TRBJ1-2, with D possibly matching TRBD1 (5 bases). Trimming cost V 5 bases and J 4 bases, with 17 bases left between them. The germline V gene encodes CDR1 MNHEY and CDR2 SVGEGT. The CDR3 is 15 residues long. The CDR3: CASSPDPQGVYGYTF. CDR3 DNA: TGTGCCAGCAGTCCCGATCCTCAGGGCGTCTATGGCTACACCTTC.

This clonotype was counted only a few times. This rearrangement joins TRBV7-6 to TRBJ2-1, with 14 bases that match TRBD2. Germline assignment: CDR1 SGHVS and CDR2 FNYEAQ. CDR3 length equals 15 residues. Trimming removed 5 bases from V and 8 bases from J; junction bases left unmatched: 5. The CDR3 sequence: CASSQGLAGDHEQFF. DNA of the CDR3: TGTGCCAGCAGCCAGGGACTAGCGGGGGATCATGAGCAGTTCTTC. The variable domain in full, completed from reference TRBV7-6 and TRBJ2-1, reads GAGVSQSPRYKVTKRGQDVALRCDPISGHVSLYWYRQALGQGPEFLTYFNYEAQQDKSGLPNDRFSAERPEGSISTLTIQRTEQRDSAMYRCASSQGLAGDHEQFFGPGTRLTVL.

This chain connects TRBV7-6 to TRBJ1-1, with D possibly TRBD1 on 6 matching bases. Germline CDR1 reads SGHVS; CDR2 reads FNYEAQ. The CDR3 sequence is 15 residues long. The germline V and J ends were trimmed by 5 bases and 5 bases, with 18 bases remaining between them. CDR3 sequence reads: CASSPLEGGRTEAFF. CDR3 in DNA: TGTGCCAGCAGCCCATTAGAAGGGGGTAGGACTGAAGCTTTCTTT.

The V gene is TRBV6-2 or TRBV6-3, the J gene TRBJ2-5, with D possibly matching TRBD1 (5 bases). Trimming took 5 bases from V and 1 from J, leaving 11 bases between them. The germline V gene encodes CDR1 MNHEY and CDR2 SVGEGT. The CDR3 contains 14 residues. The CDR3 spells CASSPGKRQETQYF. DNA for the CDR3: TGTGCCAGCAGTCCAGGGAAACGCCAAGAGACCCAGTACTTC.

This clonotype showed up many times. V is TRBV13 and J is TRBJ1-4, with 7 bases identical to TRBD1. Germline values: CDR1 PRHDT, CDR2 FYEKMQ (reference sequence). V shed 5 bases, J shed 0 bases, and the junction held 6 bases outside the gene matches. This CDR3 comprises 16 residues. In DNA, the CDR3 is TGTGCCAGCAGCCACGGGACAGCTGCAACTAATGAAAAACTGTTTTTT. Its translation is CASSHGTAATNEKLFF.

CDR3 in DNA: TGTGCCAGCAGGGGTGTCACTTACGAGCAGTACTTC. Residues: CASRGVTYEQYF. This chain connects TRBV27 to TRBJ2-7; D gene unclear. This CDR3 has 12 amino acids. The V gene's germline CDR1 is MNHEY and CDR2 SMNVEV (reference sequence). Trimming removed 6 bases at V and 4 bases at J, with 10 bases between.

At least ten counts were recorded for this clonotype. The genes are TRBV12-3 or TRBV12-4 and TRBJ2-2; maybe TRBD2 (5 bases). There are 15 residues in the CDR3. Trimming shortened V by 5 bases and J by 4 bases, and 14 bases separated the two germline ends. CDR3 DNA: TGTGCCAGCAGTCCTCCTAGTCGGGGCACCGGGGAGCTGTTTTTT. Protein: CASSPPSRGTGELFF.

This clonotype was counted many times. This rearrangement joins TRBV12-3 or TRBV12-4 to TRBJ2-7; TRBD2 agrees at 11 bases. The CDR3 has 18 residues. The V and J ends lost 3 bases and 7 bases, in that order; junction bases with no gene match: 17. DNA of the CDR3: TGTGCCAGCAGTTTGGCAGCAGGACTAGCGGGTGGAAGGGGAGAGCAGTACTTC. Translation gives CASSLAAGLAGGRGEQYF.

This clonotype has more than one count but fewer than ten. The rearrangement uses TRBV27 and TRBJ1-5; D is undetermined. The CDR3 loop spans 14 amino acids. Germline V gene sequence: CDR1 MNHEY, CDR2 SMNVEV (reference sequence). V gave up 2 bases and J gave up 2 bases, with 7 bases separating them. The CDR3 here is CASSLIWGNQPQHF. For the CDR3, the DNA is TGTGCCAGCAGTTTAATATGGGGCAATCAGCCCCAGCATTTT.

The chain employs TRBV12-3 or TRBV12-4 and TRBJ2-1; 10 bases are a match to TRBD2. The CDR3 is 14 residues long. Germline trimming cut 2 bases from V and 7 bases from J; bases unmatched to any gene: 2. The CDR3: CASSLRTSGNEQFF. As DNA, the CDR3 is TGTGCCAGCAGTTTAAGGACTAGCGGTAATGAGCAGTTCTTC.

The chain joins TRBV4-1 to TRBJ2-6; TRBD1 agrees at 11 bases. The CDR3 covers 18 residues. The trim removed 2 bases at V and 1 base at J, leaving 4 bases unmatched. Germline CDR1 is MGHRA and CDR2 is YSYEKL. CDR3 sequence reads: CASSQPGQGESGANVLTF. As DNA, the CDR3 is TGCGCCAGCAGCCAACCGGGACAGGGGGAGTCTGGGGCCAACGTCCTGACTTTC.

The rearrangement links TRBV27 to TRBJ2-7; D perhaps matches TRBD2 (5 bases). Trimming shortened V by 2 bases and J by 2 bases, and 10 bases separated the two germline ends. Germline assignment: CDR1 MNHEY and CDR2 SMNVEV (reference sequence). The CDR3 consists of 14 residues. The CDR3 loop is CASSLVGVPYEQYF. CDR3 sequence (DNA): TGTGCCAGCAGTTTAGTCGGGGTCCCCTACGAGCAGTACTTC.

CDR3 in DNA: TGTGCCAGCAGTCCCGGACTAGCGGGGCCGATCTACGAGCAGTACTTC. Translation gives CASSPGLAGPIYEQYF. The chain is built from TRBV28 and TRBJ2-7, with 12 bases fitting TRBD2. V shed 5 bases and J 3 bases; nucleotides not matched to a gene: 8. This CDR3 has 16 residues. Germline-derived CDR1 and CDR2 are MDHEN and SYDVKM.